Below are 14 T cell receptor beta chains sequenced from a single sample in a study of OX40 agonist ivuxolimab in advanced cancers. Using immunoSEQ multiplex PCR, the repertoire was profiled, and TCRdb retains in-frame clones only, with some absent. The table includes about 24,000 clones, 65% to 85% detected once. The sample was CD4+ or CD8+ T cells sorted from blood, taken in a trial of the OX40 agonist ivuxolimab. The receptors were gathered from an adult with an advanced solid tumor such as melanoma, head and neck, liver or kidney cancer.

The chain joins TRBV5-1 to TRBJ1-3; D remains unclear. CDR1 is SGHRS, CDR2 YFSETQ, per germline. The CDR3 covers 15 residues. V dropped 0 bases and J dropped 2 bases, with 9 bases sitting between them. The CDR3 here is CASSLVGQTGNTIYF. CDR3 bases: TGCGCCAGCAGCTTGGTGGGTCAAACTGGAAACACCATATATTTT. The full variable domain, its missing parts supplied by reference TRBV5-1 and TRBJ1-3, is KAGVTQTPRYLIKTRGQQVTLSCSPISGHRSVSWYQQTPGQGLQFLFEYFSETQRNKGNFPGRFSGRQFSNSRSEMNVSTLELGDSALYLCASSLVGQTGNTIYFGEGSWLTVV.

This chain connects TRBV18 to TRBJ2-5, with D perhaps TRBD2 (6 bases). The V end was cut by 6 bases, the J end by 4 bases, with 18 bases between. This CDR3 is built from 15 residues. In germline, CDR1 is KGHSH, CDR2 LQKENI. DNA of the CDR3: TGTGCCAGCTCGCCGATTTCAGGGCGGGGAGAGACCCAGTACTTC. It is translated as CASSPISGRGETQYF. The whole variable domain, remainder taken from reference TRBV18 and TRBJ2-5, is NAGVMQNPRHLVRRRGQEARLRCSPMKGHSHVYWYRQLPEEGLKFMVYLQKENIIDESGMPKERFSAEFPKEGPSILRIQQVVRGDSAAYFCASSPISGRGETQYFGPGTRLLVL.

CDR3 in DNA: TGTGCCAGCAGTTGGGGGGGGCCGAATCAGCCCCAGCATTTT. This codes for CASSWGGPNQPQHF. V gene TRBV6-5 combines with J gene TRBJ1-5; D is perhaps TRBD1 (6 bases). Germline CDR1 MNHEY, CDR2 SVGAGI. This CDR3 spans 14 amino acids. V gave up 4 bases and J gave up 4 bases, with 11 bases separating them.

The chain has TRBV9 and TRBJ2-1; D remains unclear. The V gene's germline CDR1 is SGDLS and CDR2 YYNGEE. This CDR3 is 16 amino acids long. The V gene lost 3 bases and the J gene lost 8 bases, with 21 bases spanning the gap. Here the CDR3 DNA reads TGTGCCAGCAGCGGCCGTCCAGGAGCCTTTGGTTATGAGCAGTTCTTC. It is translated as CASSGRPGAFGYEQFF.

As DNA, the CDR3 is TGTGCCAGCAGCTTAACGGGCGGGAGGGCCGCAGATGAGCAGTTCTTC. The encoded protein is CASSLTGGRAADEQFF. This chain uses TRBV7-3 with TRBJ2-1, with TRBD2 matching over 9 bases. V lost 0 bases and J lost 8; bases outside the gene matches: 8. The CDR3 spans 16 residues. Germline-derived CDR1 and CDR2 are SGHTA and FQGTGA. Full variable domain (rest looked up from reference TRBV7-3 and TRBJ2-1): GAGVSQTPSNKVTEKGKYVELRCDPISGHTALYWYRQSLGQGPEFLIYFQGTGAADDSGLPNDRFFAVRPEGSVSTLKIQRTERGDSAVYLCASSLTGGRAADEQFFGPGTRLTVL.

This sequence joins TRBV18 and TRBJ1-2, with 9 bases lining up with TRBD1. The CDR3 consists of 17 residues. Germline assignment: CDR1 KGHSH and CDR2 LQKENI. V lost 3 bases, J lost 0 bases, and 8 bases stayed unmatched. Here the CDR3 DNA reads TGTGCCAGCTCACCCGGGACAGGGTACGAAGCTAACTATGGCTACACCTTC. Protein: CASSPGTGYEANYGYTF.

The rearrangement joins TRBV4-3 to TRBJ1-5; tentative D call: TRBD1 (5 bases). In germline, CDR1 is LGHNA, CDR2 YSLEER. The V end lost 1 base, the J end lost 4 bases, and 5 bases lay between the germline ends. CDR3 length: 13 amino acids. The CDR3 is CASSQAGNQPQHF. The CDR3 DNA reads TGCGCCAGCAGCCAAGCAGGGAATCAGCCCCAGCATTTT.

CDR3 DNA: TGTGCCAGCAGTGGCCAGTACAATGAGCAGTTCTTC. Translation: CASSGQYNEQFF. The rearrangement uses TRBV2 and TRBJ2-1, with D unclear. CDR1 is SNHLY, CDR2 FYNNEI, per germline. The length of the CDR3 is 12 residues. The V end was cut by 4 bases, the J end by 4 bases, with 5 bases between.

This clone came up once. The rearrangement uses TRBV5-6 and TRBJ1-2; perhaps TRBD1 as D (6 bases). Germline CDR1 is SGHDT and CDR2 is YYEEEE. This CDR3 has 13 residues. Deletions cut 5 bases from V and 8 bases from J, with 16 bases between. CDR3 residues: CASSLKGHQGYTF. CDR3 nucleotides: TGTGCCAGCAGTTTGAAGGGACATCAGGGCTACACCTTC.

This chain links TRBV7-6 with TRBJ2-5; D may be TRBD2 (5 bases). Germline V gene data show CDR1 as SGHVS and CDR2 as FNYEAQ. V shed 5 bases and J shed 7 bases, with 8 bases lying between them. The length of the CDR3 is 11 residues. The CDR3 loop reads CASSPAGTQYF. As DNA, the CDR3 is TGTGCCAGCAGCCCGGCGGGGACCCAGTACTTC.

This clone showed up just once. CDR3 residues: CASSQDRTSGSEQYF. CDR3 DNA: TGCGCCAGCAGCCAAGATAGGACTAGTGGTTCGGAGCAGTACTTC. The chain is built from TRBV4-3 and TRBJ2-7; 7 bases map to TRBD2. This CDR3 has 15 amino acids. With V trimmed by 0 bases and J by 7 bases, 9 bases remained unmatched. Germline values: CDR1 LGHNA, CDR2 YSLEER.

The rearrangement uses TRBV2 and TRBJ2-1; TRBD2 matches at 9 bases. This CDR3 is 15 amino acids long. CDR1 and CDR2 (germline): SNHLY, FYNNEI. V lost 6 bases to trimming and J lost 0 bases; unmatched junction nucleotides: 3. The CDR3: CASRDSGSSYNEQFF. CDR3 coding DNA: TGTGCCAGCAGGGATAGCGGGAGCTCCTACAATGAGCAGTTCTTC.

The CDR3 coding sequence is TGTGCCAGCAGCCAGGGAGGGACTAGCCTCGAGCAGTACTTC. It specifies CASSQGGTSLEQYF. The V gene is TRBV11-3, the J gene TRBJ2-7; 9 nucleotides align to TRBD2. V lost 5 bases to trimming and J lost 6 bases; unmatched junction nucleotides: 8. The CDR3 length is 14 residues. Germline lookup yields CDR1 SGHNT and CDR2 YENEEA. The whole variable domain, remainder taken from reference TRBV11-3 and TRBJ2-7, is EAGVVQSPRYKIIEKKQPVAFWCNPISGHNTLYWYLQNLGQGPELLIRYENEEAVDDSQLPKDRFSAERLKGVDSTLKIQPAELGDSAVYLCASSQGGTSLEQYFGPGTRLTVT.

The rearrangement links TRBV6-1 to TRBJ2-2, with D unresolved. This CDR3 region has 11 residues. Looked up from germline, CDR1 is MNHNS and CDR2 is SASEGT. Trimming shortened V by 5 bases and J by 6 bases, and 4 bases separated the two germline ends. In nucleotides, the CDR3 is TGTGCCAGCAGTATGGCCGGGGAGCTGTTTTTT. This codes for CASSMAGELFF.